This record covers a single T cell receptor (beta chain). TCRdb independently ran MiXCR on the reads; one entry per CDR3 protein. In the table there are around 630,000 distinct CDR3 sequences, approximately 24% of which are singletons. CDR3 length equals 15 residues. Germline V gene lookup returns CDR1 LGHNA and CDR2 YNFKEQ. The V segment lost 4 bases and the J segment 6 bases; nucleotides outside the gene matches: 10. The data derive from a study of T cell repertoires in cytomegalovirus infection. The TCR comes from a human donor in good health (CMV status not recorded). Some clones in this sample may be carry-over from other donors' samples. The chain combines TRBV4-2 with TRBJ1-2, with 8 bases aligning to TRBD1. The specimen was CD8+ T cells from PBMCs. In nucleotides, the CDR3 is TGTGCCAGCAGCCCGACAGACAGGGGTCATCATGGCTACACCTTC. It translates to CASSPTDRGHHGYTF.